What follows describes a single TCR beta chain. The antigen remains unidentified. Clones were read by immunoSEQ multiplex PCR, and TCRdb kept only the in-frame ones, dropping some. The sample consists of 85,000 to 90,000 clones, around nine tenths of them appearing once. The data belong to a study of radiotherapy plus CTLA-4 blockade in lung cancer. Study details: Disease control was present in under 35% of patients, and objective responses in less than 20%. Study observations and caveats: Researchers report tumor-derived TCR clones expanding in blood after radiotherapy plus ipilimumab.

Germline V lookup: CDR1 SGHRS, CDR2 YFSETQ. This CDR3 is 15 amino acids long. With 0 bases removed from V and 4 bases from J, the gap between germline ends came to 13 bases. This chain uses TRBV5-1 with TRBJ1-2; unclear D gene. This specimen consisted of peripheral blood, obtained from a patient treated with radiotherapy plus ipilimumab. This receptor was taken from a human donor with non-small cell lung cancer that progressed on radiotherapy plus ipilimumab. The CDR3 DNA sequence: TGCGCCAGCAGCTTGGTACCTCAAAACTCCTATGGCTACACCTTC. Its translation is CASSLVPQNSYGYTF.